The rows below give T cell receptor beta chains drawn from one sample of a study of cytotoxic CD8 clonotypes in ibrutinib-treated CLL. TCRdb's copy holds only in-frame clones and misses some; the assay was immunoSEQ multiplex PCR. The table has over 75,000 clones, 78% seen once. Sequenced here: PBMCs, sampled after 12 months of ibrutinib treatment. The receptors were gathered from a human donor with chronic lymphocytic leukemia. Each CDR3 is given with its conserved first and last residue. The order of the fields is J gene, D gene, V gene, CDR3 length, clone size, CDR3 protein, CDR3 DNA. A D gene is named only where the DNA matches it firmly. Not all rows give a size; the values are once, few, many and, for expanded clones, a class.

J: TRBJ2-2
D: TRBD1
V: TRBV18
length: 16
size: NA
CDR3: CASSTGTGKNTGELFF
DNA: TGTGCCAGCTCCACCGGGACAGGGAAGAACACCGGGGAGCTGTTTTTT

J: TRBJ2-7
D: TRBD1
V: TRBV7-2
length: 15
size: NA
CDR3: CASSSGTGGGYEQYF
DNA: TGTGCCAGCAGCTCCGGGACAGGGGGAGGATACGAGCAGTACTTC

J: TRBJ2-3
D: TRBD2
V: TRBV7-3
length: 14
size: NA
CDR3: CASSSRGEKDTQYF
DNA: TGTGCCAGCAGCTCGCGGGGGGAAAAAGATACGCAGTATTTT

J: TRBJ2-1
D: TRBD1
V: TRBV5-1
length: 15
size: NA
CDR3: CASSLQTGNHNEQFF
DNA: TGCGCCAGCAGCCTCCAGACAGGGAATCACAATGAGCAGTTCTTC

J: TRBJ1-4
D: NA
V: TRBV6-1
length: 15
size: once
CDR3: CASSDAGLLVEKLFF
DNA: TGTGCCAGCAGTGACGCCGGTCTTTTGGTGGAAAAACTGTTTTTT

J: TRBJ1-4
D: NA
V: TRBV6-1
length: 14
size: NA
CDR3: CASSGWARNEKLFF
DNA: TGTGCCAGCAGTGGGTGGGCCCGCAATGAAAAACTGTTTTTT

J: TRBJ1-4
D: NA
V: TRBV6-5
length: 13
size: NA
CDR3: CASSNTQNEKLFF
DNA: TGTGCCAGCAGCAATACTCAAAATGAAAAACTGTTTTTT

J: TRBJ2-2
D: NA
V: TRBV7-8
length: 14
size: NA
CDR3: CASSLAYNTGELFF
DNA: TGTGCCAGCAGCTTAGCTTATAACACCGGGGAGCTGTTTTTT

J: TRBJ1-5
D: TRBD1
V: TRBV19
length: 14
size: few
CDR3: CASSMLQGEQPQHF
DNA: TGTGCCAGTAGTATGTTACAGGGGGAACAGCCCCAGCATTTT

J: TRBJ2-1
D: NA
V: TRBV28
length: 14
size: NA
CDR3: CASSLLAVYNEQFF
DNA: TGTGCCAGCAGTTTACTTGCAGTATACAATGAGCAGTTCTTC

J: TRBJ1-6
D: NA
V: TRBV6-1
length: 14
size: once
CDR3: CASSERGYNSPLHF
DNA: TGTGCCAGCAGTGAAAGGGGCTATAATTCACCCCTCCACTTT

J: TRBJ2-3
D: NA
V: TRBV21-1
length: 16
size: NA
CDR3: CASSKGTGARGDTQYF
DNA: TGTGCCAGCAGCAAAGGGACGGGGGCGAGGGGAGATACGCAGTATTTT

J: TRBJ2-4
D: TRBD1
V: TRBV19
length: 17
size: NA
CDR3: CASSIDLAQGADNIQYF
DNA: TGTGCCAGTAGTATAGATCTCGCACAGGGGGCCGACAACATTCAGTACTTC

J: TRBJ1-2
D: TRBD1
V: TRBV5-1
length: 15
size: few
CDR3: CASSLDPPGGAGYTF
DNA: TGCGCCAGCAGCTTGGACCCTCCAGGGGGCGCAGGCTACACCTTC

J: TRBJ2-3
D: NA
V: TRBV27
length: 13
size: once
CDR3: CASSFLGRDTQYF
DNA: TGTGCCAGCAGTTTCTTGGGGCGCGATACGCAGTATTTT

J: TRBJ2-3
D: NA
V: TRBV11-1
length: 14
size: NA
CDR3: CASSRGGGTDTQYF
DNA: TGTGCCAGCAGCCGTGGGGGTGGCACAGATACGCAGTATTTT

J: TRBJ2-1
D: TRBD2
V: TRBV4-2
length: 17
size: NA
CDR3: CASSRPRGGSSYNEQFF
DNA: TGTGCCAGCAGCCGACCGCGCGGGGGGAGCTCCTACAATGAGCAGTTCTTC

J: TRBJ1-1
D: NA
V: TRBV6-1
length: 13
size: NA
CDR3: CASTWTSNTEAFF
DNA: TGTGCCAGCACGTGGACGTCGAACACTGAAGCTTTCTTT

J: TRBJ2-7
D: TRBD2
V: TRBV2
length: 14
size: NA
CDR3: CASTAGVGPYEQYF
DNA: TGTGCCAGTACTGCGGGGGTGGGTCCCTACGAGCAGTACTTC

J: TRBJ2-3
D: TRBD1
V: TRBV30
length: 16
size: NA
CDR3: CAWSVANRGRTDTQYF
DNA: TGTGCCTGGAGTGTAGCGAACAGGGGGCGTACAGATACGCAGTATTTT

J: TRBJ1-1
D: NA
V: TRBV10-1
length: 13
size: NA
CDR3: CASKSSMNTEAFF
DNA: TGCGCCAGCAAAAGCTCCATGAACACTGAAGCTTTCTTT

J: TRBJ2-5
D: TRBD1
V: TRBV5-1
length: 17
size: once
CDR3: CASSLAGTGGAGETQYF
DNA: TGCGCCAGCAGCTTGGCGGGGACAGGGGGCGCAGGAGAGACCCAGTACTTC